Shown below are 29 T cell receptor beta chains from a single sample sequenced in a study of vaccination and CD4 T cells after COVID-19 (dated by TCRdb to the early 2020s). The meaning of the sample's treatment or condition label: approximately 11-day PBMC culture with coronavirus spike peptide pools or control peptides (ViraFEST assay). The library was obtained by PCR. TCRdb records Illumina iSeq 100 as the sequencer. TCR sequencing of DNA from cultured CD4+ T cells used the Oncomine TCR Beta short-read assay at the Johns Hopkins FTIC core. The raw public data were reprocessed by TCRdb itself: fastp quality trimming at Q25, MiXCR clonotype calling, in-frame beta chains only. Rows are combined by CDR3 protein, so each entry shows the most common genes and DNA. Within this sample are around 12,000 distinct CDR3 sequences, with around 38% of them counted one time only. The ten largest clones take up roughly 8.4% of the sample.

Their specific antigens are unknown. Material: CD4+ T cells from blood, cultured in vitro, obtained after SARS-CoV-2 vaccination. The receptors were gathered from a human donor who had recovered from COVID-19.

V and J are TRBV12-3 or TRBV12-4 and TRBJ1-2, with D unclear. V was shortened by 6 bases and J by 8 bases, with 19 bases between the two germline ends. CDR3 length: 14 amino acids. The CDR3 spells CASSLSGGPGGYTF. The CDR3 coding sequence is TGTGCCAGCAGCCTATCCGGCGGCCCCGGAGGCTACACCTTC.

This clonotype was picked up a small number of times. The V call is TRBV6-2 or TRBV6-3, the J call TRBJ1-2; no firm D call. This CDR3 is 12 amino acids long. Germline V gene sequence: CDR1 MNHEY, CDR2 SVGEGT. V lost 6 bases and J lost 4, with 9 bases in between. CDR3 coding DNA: TGTGCCAGCAGGAGCACAAGCTATGGCTACACCTTC. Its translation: CASRSTSYGYTF.

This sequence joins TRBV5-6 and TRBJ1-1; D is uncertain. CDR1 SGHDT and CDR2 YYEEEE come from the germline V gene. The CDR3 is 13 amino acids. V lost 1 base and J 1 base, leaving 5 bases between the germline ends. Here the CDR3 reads CASSLPGNTEAFF. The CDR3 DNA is TGTGCCAGCAGCTTGCCGGGGAACACTGAAGCTTTCTTT.

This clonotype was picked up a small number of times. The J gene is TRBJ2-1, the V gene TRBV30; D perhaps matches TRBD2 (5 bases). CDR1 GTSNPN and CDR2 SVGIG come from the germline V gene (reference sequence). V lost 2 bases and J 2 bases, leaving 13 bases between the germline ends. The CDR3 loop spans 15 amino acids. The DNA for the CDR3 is TGTGCCTGGAGTAGGCGGGTTCCCCCCTACAATGAGCAGTTCTTC. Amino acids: CAWSRRVPPYNEQFF.

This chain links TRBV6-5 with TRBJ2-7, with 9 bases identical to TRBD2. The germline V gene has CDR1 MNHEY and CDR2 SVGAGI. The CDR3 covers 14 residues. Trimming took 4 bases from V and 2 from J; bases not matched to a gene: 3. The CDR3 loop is CASSSSGRPYEQYF. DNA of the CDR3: TGTGCCAGCAGTTCGAGCGGGAGGCCCTACGAGCAGTACTTC.

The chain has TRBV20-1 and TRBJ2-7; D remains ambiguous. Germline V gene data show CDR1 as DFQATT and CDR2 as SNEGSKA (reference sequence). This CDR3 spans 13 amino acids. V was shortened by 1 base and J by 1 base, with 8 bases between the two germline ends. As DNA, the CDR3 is TGCAGTGCTAGAGGAGGCAGATCCTACGAGCAGTACTTC. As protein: CSARGGRSYEQYF.

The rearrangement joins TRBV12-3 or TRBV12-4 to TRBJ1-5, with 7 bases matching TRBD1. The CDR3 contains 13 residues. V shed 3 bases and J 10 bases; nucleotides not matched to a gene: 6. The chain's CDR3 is CASSFGQEFPQHF. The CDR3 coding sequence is TGTGCCAGCAGTTTCGGACAGGAGTTCCCCCAGCATTTT.

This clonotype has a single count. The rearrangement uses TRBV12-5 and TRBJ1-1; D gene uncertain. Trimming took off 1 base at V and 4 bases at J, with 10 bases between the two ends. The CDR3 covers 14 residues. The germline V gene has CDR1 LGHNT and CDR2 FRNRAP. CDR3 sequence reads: CASGLATGGTEAFF. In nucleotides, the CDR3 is TGTGCTAGTGGTTTGGCCACCGGCGGCACTGAAGCTTTCTTT. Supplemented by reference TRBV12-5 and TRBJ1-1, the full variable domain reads DARVTQTPRHKVTEMGQEVTMRCQPILGHNTVFWYRQTMMQGLELLAYFRNRAPLDDSGMPKDRFSAEMPDATLATLKIQPSEPRDSAVYFCASGLATGGTEAFFGQGTRLTVV.

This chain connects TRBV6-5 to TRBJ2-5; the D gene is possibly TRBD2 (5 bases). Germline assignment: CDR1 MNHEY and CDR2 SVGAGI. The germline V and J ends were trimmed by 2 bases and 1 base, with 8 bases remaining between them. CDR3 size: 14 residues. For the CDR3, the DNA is TGTGCCAGCAGTTACCGTGGGAGCCAAGAGACCCAGTACTTC. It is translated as CASSYRGSQETQYF.

Here the CDR3 DNA reads TGCGCCAGCAGCTTATCCCAGGACCGATTCACAGATACGCAGTATTTT. This translates into CASSLSQDRFTDTQYF. The chain joins TRBV5-1 to TRBJ2-3; unclear D gene. The CDR3 covers 16 residues. V lost 2 bases to trimming and J lost 2 bases, with 15 bases between them. Germline V CDR1 and CDR2: SGHRS, YFSETQ.

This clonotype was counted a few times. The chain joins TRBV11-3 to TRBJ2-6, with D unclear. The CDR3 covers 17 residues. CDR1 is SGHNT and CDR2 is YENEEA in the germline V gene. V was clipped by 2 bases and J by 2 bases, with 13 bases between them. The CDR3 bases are TGTGCCAGCAGCTTAACTCTGGCAGCAGCTGGGGCCAACGTCCTGACTTTC. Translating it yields CASSLTLAAAGANVLTF.

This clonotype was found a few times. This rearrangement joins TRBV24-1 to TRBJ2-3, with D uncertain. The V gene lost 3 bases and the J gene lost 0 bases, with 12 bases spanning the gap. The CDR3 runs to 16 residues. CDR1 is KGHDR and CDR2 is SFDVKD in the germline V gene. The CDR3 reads CATSDRASTSTDTQYF. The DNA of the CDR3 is TGTGCCACCAGTGATAGGGCCTCCACTAGCACAGATACGCAGTATTTT.

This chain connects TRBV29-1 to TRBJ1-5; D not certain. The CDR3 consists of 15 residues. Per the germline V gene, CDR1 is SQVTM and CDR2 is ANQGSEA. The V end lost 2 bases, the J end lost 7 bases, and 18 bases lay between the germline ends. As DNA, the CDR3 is TGCAGCGTTGAAACGGAAGGAGGCCCCGGCCAGCCCCAGCATTTT. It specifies CSVETEGGPGQPQHF.

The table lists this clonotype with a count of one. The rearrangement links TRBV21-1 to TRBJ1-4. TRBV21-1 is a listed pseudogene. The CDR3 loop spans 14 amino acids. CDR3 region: CASTGSWTNEKLFF. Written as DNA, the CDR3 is TGTGCCAGCACCGGTAGTTGGACTAATGAAAAACTGTTTTTT.

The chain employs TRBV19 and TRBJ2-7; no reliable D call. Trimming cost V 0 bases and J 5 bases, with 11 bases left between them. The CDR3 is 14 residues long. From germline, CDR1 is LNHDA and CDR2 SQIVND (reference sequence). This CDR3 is CASSIDFVADEQYF. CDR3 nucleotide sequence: TGTGCCAGTAGTATAGATTTTGTTGCGGACGAGCAGTACTTC.

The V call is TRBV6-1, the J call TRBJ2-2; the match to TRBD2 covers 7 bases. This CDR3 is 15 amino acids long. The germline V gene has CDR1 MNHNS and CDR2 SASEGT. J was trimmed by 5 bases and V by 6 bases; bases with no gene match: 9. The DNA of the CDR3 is TGTGCCAGCAGCTCAAGCGGGGTTGGGACCGGGGAGCTGTTTTTT. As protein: CASSSSGVGTGELFF.

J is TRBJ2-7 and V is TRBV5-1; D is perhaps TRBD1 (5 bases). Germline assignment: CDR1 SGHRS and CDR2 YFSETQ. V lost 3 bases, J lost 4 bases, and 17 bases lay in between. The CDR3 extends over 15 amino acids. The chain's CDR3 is CASSWLGEGVYEQYF. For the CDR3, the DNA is TGCGCCAGCAGCTGGCTAGGGGAAGGGGTGTACGAGCAGTACTTC.

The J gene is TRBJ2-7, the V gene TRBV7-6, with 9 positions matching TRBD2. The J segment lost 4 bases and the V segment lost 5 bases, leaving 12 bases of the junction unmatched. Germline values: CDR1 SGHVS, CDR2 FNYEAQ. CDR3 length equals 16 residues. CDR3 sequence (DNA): TGTGCCAGCAGCCCACTCACCGGGACTAGCCTGTACGAGCAGTACTTC. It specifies CASSPLTGTSLYEQYF.

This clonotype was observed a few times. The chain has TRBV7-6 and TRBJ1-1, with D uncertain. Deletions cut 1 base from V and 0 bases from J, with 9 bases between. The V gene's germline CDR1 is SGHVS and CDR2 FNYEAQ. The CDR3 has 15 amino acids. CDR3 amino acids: CASSLGASLNTEAFF. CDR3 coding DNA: TGTGCCAGCAGCTTAGGGGCTTCCCTGAACACTGAAGCTTTCTTT.

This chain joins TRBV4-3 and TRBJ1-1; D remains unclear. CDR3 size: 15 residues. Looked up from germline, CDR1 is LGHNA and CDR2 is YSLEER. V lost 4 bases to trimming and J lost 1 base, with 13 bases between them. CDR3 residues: CASSLDPDPNTEAFF. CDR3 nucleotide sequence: TGCGCCAGCAGCCTGGATCCCGACCCGAACACTGAAGCTTTCTTT.

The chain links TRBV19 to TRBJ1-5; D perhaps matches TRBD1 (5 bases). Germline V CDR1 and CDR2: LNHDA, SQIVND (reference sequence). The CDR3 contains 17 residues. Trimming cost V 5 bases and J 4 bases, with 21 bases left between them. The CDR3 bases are TGTGCCAGTAGTGGCAGGGACGGGAGGAGTTTAAATCAGCCCCAGCATTTT. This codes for CASSGRDGRSLNQPQHF.

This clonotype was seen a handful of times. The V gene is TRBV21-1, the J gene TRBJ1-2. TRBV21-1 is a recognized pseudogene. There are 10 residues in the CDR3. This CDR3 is CARRNYGYTF. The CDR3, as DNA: TGTGCCAGGCGAAACTATGGCTACACCTTC.

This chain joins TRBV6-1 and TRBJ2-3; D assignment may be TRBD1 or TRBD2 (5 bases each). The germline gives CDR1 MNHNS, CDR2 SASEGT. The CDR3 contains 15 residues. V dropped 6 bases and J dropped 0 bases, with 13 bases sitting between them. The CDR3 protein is CASRNLWGSTDTQYF. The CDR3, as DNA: TGTGCCAGCAGGAACCTCTGGGGGAGCACAGATACGCAGTATTTT.

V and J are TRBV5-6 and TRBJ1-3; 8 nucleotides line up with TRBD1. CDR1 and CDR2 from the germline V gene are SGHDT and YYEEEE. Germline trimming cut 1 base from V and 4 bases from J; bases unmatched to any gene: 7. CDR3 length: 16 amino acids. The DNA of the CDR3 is TGTGCCAGCAGCTTGTTGGCCAGGGGGCGCGGAAACACCATATATTTT. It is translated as CASSLLARGRGNTIYF.

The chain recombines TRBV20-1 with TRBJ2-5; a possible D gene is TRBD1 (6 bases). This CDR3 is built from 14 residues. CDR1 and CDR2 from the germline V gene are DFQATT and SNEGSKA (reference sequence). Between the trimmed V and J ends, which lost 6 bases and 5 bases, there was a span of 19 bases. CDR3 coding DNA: TGCAGTGCCCGGTTTGGGGGCCAGTACGAGACCCAGTACTTC. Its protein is CSARFGGQYETQYF.

CDR3 region: CATKLGGGEQFF. The DNA for the CDR3 is TGTGCCACCAAATTGGGCGGGGGTGAGCAGTTCTTC. V is TRBV6-2 or TRBV6-3 and J is TRBJ2-1; 7 bases are a match to TRBD2. Germline V CDR1 and CDR2: MNHEY, SVGEGT. This CDR3 region has 12 residues. V dropped 10 bases and J dropped 9; count of bases not matched to a gene: 9.

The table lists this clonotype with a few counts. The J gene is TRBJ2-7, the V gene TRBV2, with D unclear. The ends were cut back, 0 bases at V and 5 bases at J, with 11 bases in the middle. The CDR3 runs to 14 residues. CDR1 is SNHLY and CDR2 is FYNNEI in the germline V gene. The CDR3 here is CASSEAWASDEQYF. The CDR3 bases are TGTGCCAGCAGTGAAGCGTGGGCGAGCGACGAGCAGTACTTC. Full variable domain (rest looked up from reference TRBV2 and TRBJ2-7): EPEVTQTPSHQVTQMGQEVILRCVPISNHLYFYWYRQILGQKVEFLVSFYNNEISEKSEIFDDQFSVERPDGSNFTLKIRSTKLEDSAMYFCASSEAWASDEQYFGPGTRLTVT.

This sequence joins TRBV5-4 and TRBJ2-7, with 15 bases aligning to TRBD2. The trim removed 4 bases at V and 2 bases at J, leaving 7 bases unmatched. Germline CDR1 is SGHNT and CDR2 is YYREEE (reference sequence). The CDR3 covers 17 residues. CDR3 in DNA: TGTGCCAGCAGCCACAGGGGACTAGCGGGGGGAGCCTACGAGCAGTACTTC. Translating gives CASSHRGLAGGAYEQYF.

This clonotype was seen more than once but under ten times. The CDR3 is CASSLPGQETQYF. The DNA of the CDR3 is TGTGCCAGCAGCTTGCCGGGCCAAGAGACCCAGTACTTC. The chain carries TRBV5-6 and TRBJ2-5, with no clear D. V lost 1 base, J lost 1 base, and 5 bases lay in between. Germline loops: CDR1 SGHDT, CDR2 YYEEEE. CDR3 length: 13 amino acids.